These 10 T cell receptor beta chains came from one sample sequenced in a study of T cell repertoires in aging, cancer and after chemotherapy. Rearranged V-D-J TRB sequences were amplified with a mixed TRB-A/B primer pool. Each CDR3 protein gets one entry after TCRdb re-called the multiplex PCR reads with MiXCR. Of fewer than 2,500 distinct CDR3 sequences listed, about 54% are singletons. TCR beta rearrangements were amplified from peripheral blood genomic DNA. Sequences were obtained from blood. All receptors come from a human donor with a blood cancer.

V gene TRBV6-4 combines with J gene TRBJ2-3; possibly TRBD1 or TRBD2 for D (6 bases each). Between the trimmed V and J ends, which lost 8 bases and 5 bases, there was a span of 14 bases. This CDR3 is built from 13 residues. Germline V gene lookup returns CDR1 MRHNA and CDR2 SNTAGT. The CDR3 sequence: CASGGGSIDTQYF. The CDR3 region has the DNA TGTGCCAGCGGAGGGGGGTCAATAGATACGCAGTATTTT.

This clonotype appeared once. This may be a read error, as it is one base from a much larger clone. The chain carries TRBV29-1 and TRBJ2-7; D call uncertain. This CDR3 is 13 amino acids long. Trimming removed 6 bases from V and 2 bases from J, with 14 bases in between. Per the germline V gene, CDR1 is SQVTM and CDR2 is ANQGSEA. CDR3 bases: TGCAGCGTCTTATGGACGGATGCCTACGAGCAGTACTTC. Translation gives CSVLWTDAYEQYF.

This clonotype has only a few counts. V and J are TRBV29-1 and TRBJ1-3, with D uncertain. CDR3 size: 13 residues. CDR1 and CDR2 from the germline V gene are SQVTM and ANQGSEA. The ends were cut back, 4 bases at V and 4 bases at J, with 11 bases in the middle. CDR3 coding DNA: TGCAGCGTTGCGTGGGCTTACGGAAACACCATATATTTT. It codes for CSVAWAYGNTIYF.

The chain joins TRBV6-5 to TRBJ2-7, with TRBD2 as a possible D gene (5 bases). The CDR3 is 14 residues long. V was clipped by 0 bases and J by 3 bases, with 9 bases between them. Germline V CDR1 and CDR2: MNHEY, SVGAGI. The CDR3 loop reads CASSYSFGSYEQYF. The CDR3 nucleotides are TGTGCCAGCAGTTACTCGTTTGGGAGCTACGAGCAGTACTTC.

This clonotype was detected only a few times. The CDR3 here is CSVDEYEAFF. DNA of the CDR3: TGCAGCGTTGATGAGTACGAAGCTTTCTTT. J is TRBJ1-1 and V is TRBV29-1; no clear D. The CDR3 totals 10 residues. Trimming removed 3 bases from V and 8 bases from J, with 7 bases in between. The germline V gene has CDR1 SQVTM and CDR2 ANQGSEA.

The chain is built from TRBV7-2 and TRBJ1-2; a weak D match, TRBD1 (5 bases). The germline CDR1 and CDR2 sequences are SGHTA and FQGNSA. V was clipped by 3 bases and J by 4 bases, with 12 bases between them. This CDR3 region has 14 residues. CDR3: CASSFPGPSYGYTF. CDR3 in DNA: TGTGCCAGCAGCTTTCCGGGACCCAGCTATGGCTACACCTTC.

By share, this clonotype counts as large. The rearrangement joins TRBV29-1 to TRBJ2-5; D is possibly TRBD2 (7 bases). The CDR3 loop spans 13 amino acids. V was trimmed by 7 bases and J by 6 bases, leaving 18 bases between them. The germline gives CDR1 SQVTM, CDR2 ANQGSEA. The CDR3 reads CSGQTGGWKTQYF. The CDR3 DNA follows: TGCAGCGGGCAGACGGGGGGCTGGAAGACCCAGTACTTC.

The rearrangement joins TRBV19 to TRBJ2-1; 11 bases align to TRBD2. Losses at the gene ends were 3 bases for V and 5 bases for J; bases not matched to a gene: 9. CDR1 and CDR2 (germline): LNHDA, SQIVND (reference sequence). The CDR3 sequence is 17 residues long. CDR3 coding DNA: TGTGCCAGTAGTATTAGGGTAGGACTAGCGGGCCACAATGAGCAGTTCTTC. The encoded protein is CASSIRVGLAGHNEQFF.

There are a few counts of this clonotype. The genes are TRBV6-5 and TRBJ1-6; D gene unclear. The CDR3 is 16 amino acids. With 0 bases removed from V and 9 bases from J, the gap between germline ends came to 15 bases. Per germline, CDR1 MNHEY and CDR2 SVGAGI. This chain's CDR3 is CASSYSGGGPGSPLHF. The CDR3 DNA sequence: TGTGCCAGCAGTTACTCAGGTGGAGGGCCCGGTTCACCCCTCCACTTT.

By sample share, this clonotype is large. The rearrangement links TRBV6-5 to TRBJ2-1; D assignment may be TRBD1 or TRBD2 (5 bases each). Germline CDR1 is MNHEY and CDR2 is SVGAGI. The CDR3 runs 12 residues. V lost 6 bases and J lost 9, with 12 bases in between. The CDR3 coding sequence is TGTGCCAGCAGCTTGGGGGTAGGTGAGCAGTTCTTC. It yields the protein CASSLGVGEQFF.